Below are 6 T cell receptor beta chains sequenced from a single sample in a study of blood T cell repertoires in COVID-19. Profiled with immunoSEQ multiplex PCR; TCRdb holds only in-frame clones, not every one. Of a few hundred thousand clones listed, 70% to 90% are singletons. Sequences were obtained from peripheral blood. These receptors were collected from a man between 40 and 49 years old with acute or convalescent COVID-19.

V and J are TRBV5-1 and TRBJ1-1; 8 bases are a match to TRBD1. This CDR3 contains 15 residues. V shed 2 bases, J shed 3 bases, and the junction held 6 bases outside the gene matches. The germline gives CDR1 SGHRS, CDR2 YFSETQ. CDR3 amino acids: CASSFRTGGDTEAFF. The CDR3 nucleotides are TGCGCCAGCAGCTTTCGTACAGGGGGAGACACTGAAGCTTTCTTT.

CDR3 sequence reads: CAISDGRVGADTQYF. The CDR3 nucleotides are TGTGCCATCAGTGACGGGAGGGTCGGTGCAGATACGCAGTATTTT. This chain uses TRBV10-3 with TRBJ2-3, with 8 nucleotides matching TRBD2. V lost 3 bases and J lost 4; bases outside the gene matches: 6. The CDR3 consists of 15 residues. Germline CDR1 ENHRY, CDR2 SYGVKD.

The chain carries TRBV28 and TRBJ1-1, with D uncertain. V lost 8 bases and J 1 base, leaving 8 bases between the germline ends. The CDR3 is made up of 12 amino acids. Germline CDR1 MDHEN, CDR2 SYDVKM. The CDR3 nucleotides read TGTGCCAGCTTGTCGGGGAACACTGAAGCTTTCTTT. Translation gives CASLSGNTEAFF.

The V and J genes are TRBV7-9 and TRBJ2-5; 15 nucleotides agree with TRBD2. CDR1 SEHNR and CDR2 FQNEAQ come from the germline V gene (reference sequence). J lost 3 bases, V lost 5 bases, and 4 bases had no gene match. The CDR3 has 16 residues. CDR3 loop: CASSLGLAGGEETQYF. The DNA of the CDR3 is TGTGCCAGCAGCCTCGGACTAGCGGGGGGGGAAGAGACCCAGTACTTC. Full variable domain (rest looked up from reference TRBV7-9 and TRBJ2-5): DTGVSQNPRHKITKRGQNVTFRCDPISEHNRLYWYRQTLGQGPEFLTYFQNEAQLEKSRLLSDRFSAERPKGSFSTLEIQRTEQGDSAMYLCASSLGLAGGEETQYFGPGTRLLVL.

This clone has only a few counts. This sequence joins TRBV7-9 and TRBJ1-4; weak D call: TRBD1 (6 bases). The CDR3 is 15 residues long. V gave up 3 bases and J gave up 5 bases, with 13 bases separating them. The germline gives CDR1 SEHNR, CDR2 FQNEAQ (reference sequence). The CDR3 region has the DNA TGTGCCAGCAGCTTGGACAGCAATAGGAATGAAAAACTGTTTTTT. As protein: CASSLDSNRNEKLFF.

The chain employs TRBV14 and TRBJ2-1; weak D call: TRBD1 (6 bases). V lost 4 bases to trimming and J lost 4 bases, with 14 bases between them. The CDR3 is made up of 15 amino acids. The germline CDR1 and CDR2 sequences are SGHDN and FVKESK. CDR3 coding DNA: TGTGCCAGCAGCCCTTTTGACAGGAGGTACAATGAGCAGTTCTTC. Translation: CASSPFDRRYNEQFF. Complete variable domain (other parts from reference TRBV14 and TRBJ2-1): EAGVTQFPSHSVIEKGQTVTLRCDPISGHDNLYWYRRVMGKEIKFLLHFVKESKQDESGMPNNRFLAERTGGTYSTLKVQPAELEDSGVYFCASSPFDRRYNEQFFGPGTRLTVL.